The 8 T cell receptor beta chains below come from one sample, sequenced in a study of blood T cell repertoires in COVID-19. Assay used: immunoSEQ multiplex PCR; TCRdb lists only in-frame clones, some missing. The sample has 280,000 or so clones, nearly 90% seen once. Sequencing was done on a sample of PBMCs or T cells enriched from blood (not recorded which). These receptors all stem from a woman aged 18-35 years with acute COVID-19.

This clone has just a few counts. J is TRBJ1-2 and V is TRBV5-8, with D possibly being TRBD1 (6 bases). Trimming pared 2 bases from V and 4 bases from J, leaving 6 bases between. This CDR3 region has 12 residues. Germline V gene data show CDR1 as SGHTS and CDR2 as YDEGEE. The CDR3 protein is CASSLQGYGYTF. Here the CDR3 DNA reads TGTGCCAGCAGCTTACAGGGCTATGGCTACACCTTC. Drawing the rest from reference TRBV5-8 and TRBJ1-2, the complete variable domain is EAGVTQSPTHLIKTRGQQATLRCSPISGHTSVYWYQQALGLGLQFLLWYDEGEERNRGNFPPRFSGRQFPNYSSELNVNALELEDSALYLCASSLQGYGYTFGSGTRLTVV.

CDR3 region: CASSPLKGDSGNTIYF. As DNA, the CDR3 is TGTGCCAGCAGCCCACTGAAGGGGGACTCTGGAAACACCATATATTTT. The J gene is TRBJ1-3, the V gene TRBV7-9, with D maybe TRBD1 (6 bases). The germline V gene encodes CDR1 SEHNR and CDR2 FQNEAQ (reference sequence). The CDR3 is 16 amino acids. The V gene lost 5 bases and the J gene lost 0 bases, with 14 bases spanning the gap. The full variable domain, completed using reference TRBV7-9 and TRBJ1-3, is DTGVSQNPRHKITKRGQNVTFRCDPISEHNRLYWYRQTLGQGPEFLTYFQNEAQLEKSRLLSDRFSAERPKGSFSTLEIQRTEQGDSAMYLCASSPLKGDSGNTIYFGEGSWLTVV.

This chain links TRBV5-4 with TRBJ1-1; TRBD1 matches at 7 bases. V shed 4 bases and J 4 bases; nucleotides not matched to a gene: 10. Per germline, CDR1 SGHNT and CDR2 YYREEE (reference sequence). The CDR3 contains 15 residues. This CDR3 is CASSQVTGFVTEAFF. CDR3 bases: TGTGCCAGCAGCCAAGTGACAGGGTTCGTCACTGAAGCTTTCTTT.

The CDR3 DNA follows: TGTGCCAGCAGTCAAACTAGCGGGAGGGCTCACTACGAGCAGTACTTC. This encodes CASSQTSGRAHYEQYF. The chain couples TRBV7-9 to TRBJ2-7, with TRBD2 matching over 13 bases. Germline CDR1 reads SEHNR; CDR2 reads FQNEAQ (reference sequence). This CDR3 contains 16 residues. Trimming took 6 bases from V and 3 from J; bases not matched to a gene: 8.

This clone was seen only once. The CDR3 spells CASSSRGSGIPHEQYF. CDR3 nucleotides: TGTGCCAGTAGTTCGCGTGGTAGCGGGATCCCCCACGAGCAGTACTTC. The chain recombines TRBV19 with TRBJ2-7, with TRBD2 identical over 8 bases. Trimming took 5 bases from V and 5 from J; bases not matched to a gene: 14. The CDR3 length is 16 residues. Per the germline V gene, CDR1 is LNHDA and CDR2 is SQIVND (reference sequence).

V usage is TRBV5-6 and J usage is TRBJ2-1, with a possible D match to TRBD2 (5 bases). V lost 0 bases to trimming and J lost 14 bases, with 9 bases between them. CDR3 length: 11 amino acids. Germline CDR1 is SGHDT and CDR2 is YYEEEE. CDR3 residues: CASSLGQRKFF. The CDR3 region has the DNA TGTGCCAGCAGCTTGGGGCAGCGGAAGTTCTTC.

V is TRBV6-5 and J is TRBJ1-2; 7 bases match TRBD1. J gave up 8 bases and V 6 bases, and 12 bases lay outside the gene matches. There are 14 residues in the CDR3. The germline V gene has CDR1 MNHEY and CDR2 SVGAGI. This CDR3 reads CASRETGFFGGYTF. Here the CDR3 DNA reads TGTGCCAGCAGGGAGACAGGGTTCTTTGGGGGCTACACCTTC.

This chain joins TRBV7-8 and TRBJ1-1; 10 nucleotides align to TRBD1. Per the germline V gene, CDR1 is SGHVS and CDR2 is FQNEAQ. The CDR3 is 16 amino acids. Trimming removed 5 bases from V and 1 base from J; junction bases left unmatched: 7. The CDR3: CASSPRDRGTNTEAFF. In DNA, the CDR3 is TGTGCCAGCAGCCCCCGGGACAGGGGCACGAACACTGAAGCTTTCTTT. Full variable domain (outside the CDR3, taken from reference TRBV7-8 and TRBJ1-1): GAGVSQSPRYKVAKRGQDVALRCDPISGHVSLFWYQQALGQGPEFLTYFQNEAQLDKSGLPSDRFFAERPEGSVSTLKIQRTQQEDSAVYLCASSPRDRGTNTEAFFGQGTRLTVV.